Below are 23 T cell receptor beta chains sequenced from a single sample in a study of blood T cell repertoires in COVID-19. Profiled with immunoSEQ multiplex PCR; TCRdb holds only in-frame clones, not every one. The table lists approximately 240,000 clones, about 80% of them singletons, with over 2.5% in the top ten. Material: peripheral blood. Receptors originate from a woman aged 25-40 years who had recovered from COVID-19.

The rearrangement links TRBV6-5 to TRBJ2-7; 10 nucleotides line up with TRBD2. Germline CDR1 reads MNHEY; CDR2 reads SVGAGI. V shed 4 bases and J 2 bases; nucleotides not matched to a gene: 5. This CDR3 has 15 amino acids. The DNA for the CDR3 is TGTGCCAGCAGTTCACTAGCGGGACTCCCCTACGAGCAGTACTTC. This gives the protein CASSSLAGLPYEQYF.

The chain recombines TRBV5-1 with TRBJ2-7, with D possibly matching TRBD2 (5 bases). The CDR3 consists of 15 residues. CDR1 and CDR2 (germline): SGHRS, YFSETQ. Trimming stripped 2 bases from V and 3 bases from J, with 15 bases between. The CDR3 loop reads CASSFRASPSYEQYF. The CDR3 region has the DNA TGCGCCAGCAGCTTTCGGGCTAGCCCTAGCTACGAGCAGTACTTC.

The rearrangement links TRBV27 to TRBJ1-3; D remains unclear. Germline-derived CDR1 and CDR2 are MNHEY and SMNVEV (reference sequence). V lost 4 bases to trimming and J lost 4 bases, with 14 bases between them. This CDR3 is built from 15 residues. The CDR3 bases are TGTGCCAGCAGTTCCCCCTCTGCGGGGGGAAACACCATATATTTT. This codes for CASSSPSAGGNTIYF.

The V and J genes are TRBV11-2 and TRBJ2-1; 14 nucleotides match TRBD2. With V trimmed by 5 bases and J by 7 bases, 13 bases remained unmatched. CDR3 length: 18 amino acids. The germline V gene encodes CDR1 SGHAT and CDR2 FQNNGV. This CDR3 reads CASSLLPGLAGGRNEQFF. DNA for the CDR3: TGTGCCAGCAGCCTTCTCCCAGGACTAGCGGGAGGAAGAAATGAGCAGTTCTTC.

The chain combines TRBV11-2 with TRBJ2-7, with 12 positions matching TRBD2. Germline CDR1 reads SGHAT; CDR2 reads FQNNGV. The CDR3 consists of 16 residues. Germline trimming cut 1 base from V and 4 bases from J; bases unmatched to any gene: 5. The CDR3 sequence: CASSLGLAGDWYEQYF. CDR3 coding DNA: TGTGCCAGCAGCTTAGGACTAGCGGGAGATTGGTACGAGCAGTACTTC.

The chain carries TRBV28 and TRBJ1-2; 11 positions match TRBD1. With V trimmed by 11 bases and J by 5 bases, 7 bases remained unmatched. The CDR3 is made up of 13 amino acids. Germline CDR1 reads MDHEN; CDR2 reads SYDVKM. CDR3 in DNA: TGTGCCGGAAGCCGGGACAGGGGGTATGGCTACACCTTC. Its protein product is CAGSRDRGYGYTF.

The chain uses TRBV28 and TRBJ1-2, with D tentatively TRBD1 (6 bases). The V gene lost 2 bases and the J gene lost 0 bases, with 16 bases spanning the gap. The CDR3 has 17 residues. Germline CDR1 is MDHEN and CDR2 is SYDVKM. DNA of the CDR3: TGTGCCAGCAGTTTAGACCCAAAGACAGGCACTAACTATGGCTACACCTTC. Its translation is CASSLDPKTGTNYGYTF.

The chain is built from TRBV4-1 and TRBJ2-7, with no clear D. The V gene's germline CDR1 is MGHRA and CDR2 YSYEKL. CDR3 length equals 14 residues. The germline V and J ends were trimmed by 1 base and 6 bases, with 13 bases remaining between them. Here the CDR3 DNA reads TGCGCCAGCAGCCAAGGGCTGTCTTATTCCGAGCAGTACTTC. Residues: CASSQGLSYSEQYF.

The chain has TRBV27 and TRBJ2-6; D remains ambiguous. CDR3 length equals 14 residues. V was pared by 5 bases and J by 3 bases, with 8 bases between. Germline assignment: CDR1 MNHEY and CDR2 SMNVEV (reference sequence). The CDR3 DNA follows: TGTGCCAGCAGTCCCACCGGTGGGGCCAACGTCCTGACTTTC. It codes for CASSPTGGANVLTF. Based on the CDR3 plus reference TRBV27 and TRBJ2-6, the full variable domain is EAQVTQNPRYLITVTGKKLTVTCSQNMNHEYMSWYRQDPGLGLRQIYYSMNVEVTDKGDVPEGYKVSRKEKRNFPLILESPSPNQTSLYFCASSPTGGANVLTFGAGSRLTVL.

The chain combines TRBV6-1 with TRBJ2-3, with 7 nucleotides matching TRBD2. CDR3 length: 17 residues. J lost 2 bases, V lost 4 bases, and 12 bases had no gene match. CDR1 and CDR2 from the germline V gene are MNHNS and SASEGT. CDR3 nucleotide sequence: TGTGCCAGCAGTGGGGGCCTTACTAGCGCACACACAGATACGCAGTATTTT. It is translated as CASSGGLTSAHTDTQYF.

The count of this clone is one. V is TRBV27 and J is TRBJ2-1; 11 bases line up with TRBD2. CDR1 MNHEY and CDR2 SMNVEV come from the germline V gene (reference sequence). After removal of 4 bases from V and 8 bases from J, the junction contained 16 bases not matched to a gene. The CDR3 consists of 18 residues. CDR3 amino acids: CASSSLFLAGGLVDEQFF. CDR3 coding DNA: TGTGCCAGCAGTTCCTTATTTTTAGCGGGAGGGCTCGTGGATGAGCAGTTCTTC.

J is TRBJ2-7 and V is TRBV28; D gene uncertain. Germline V gene data show CDR1 as MDHEN and CDR2 as SYDVKM. Trimming cost V 3 bases and J 5 bases, with 5 bases left between them. The CDR3 totals 11 residues. Here the CDR3 reads CASSFFHEQYF. CDR3 nucleotide sequence: TGTGCCAGCAGTTTCTTCCACGAGCAGTACTTC.

V and J are TRBV5-1 and TRBJ2-3; TRBD2 matches 7 bases. J lost 0 bases, V lost 4 bases, and 5 bases had no gene match. The CDR3 is made up of 15 amino acids. Germline CDR1 reads SGHRS; CDR2 reads YFSETQ. The CDR3 here is CASSDPSGSTDTQYF. In DNA, the CDR3 is TGCGCCAGCAGCGACCCTAGCGGTAGCACAGATACGCAGTATTTT.

V and J are TRBV27 and TRBJ2-7; weak D call: TRBD2 (6 bases). Germline V lookup: CDR1 MNHEY, CDR2 SMNVEV (reference sequence). V lost 2 bases, J lost 3 bases, and 11 bases lay in between. This CDR3 is 14 amino acids long. This CDR3 reads CASSLAGTVYEQYF. The CDR3 nucleotides read TGTGCCAGCAGTTTAGCGGGGACGGTCTACGAGCAGTACTTC.

V gene TRBV7-9 combines with J gene TRBJ2-1, with D uncertain. The germline V gene encodes CDR1 SEHNR and CDR2 FQNEAQ (reference sequence). CDR3 length: 16 amino acids. The ends were cut back, 2 bases at V and 3 bases at J, with 14 bases in the middle. For the CDR3, the DNA is TGTGCCAGCAGCTTAATCCCGAGGCAGCTCTACAATGAGCAGTTCTTC. Amino acids: CASSLIPRQLYNEQFF.

This clone was counted a single time. The chain has TRBV9 and TRBJ2-1; possibly TRBD2 for D (5 bases). Germline V gene data show CDR1 as SGDLS and CDR2 as YYNGEE. There are 13 residues in the CDR3. V was trimmed by 4 bases and J by 9 bases, leaving 14 bases between them. CDR3 nucleotides: TGTGCCAGCAGCAACTCAATAGGAGGTGAGCAGTTCTTC. Its protein product is CASSNSIGGEQFF.

This clone was detected only once. The chain has TRBV27 and TRBJ1-2; a possible D gene is TRBD1 (5 bases). The germline V gene encodes CDR1 MNHEY and CDR2 SMNVEV (reference sequence). The CDR3 is 17 amino acids. The V gene lost 0 bases and the J gene lost 1 base, with 15 bases spanning the gap. CDR3 nucleotides: TGTGCCAGCAGTTTATCGATGGGGGGAGATGTTAACTATGGCTACACCTTC. Encoded protein: CASSLSMGGDVNYGYTF.

In DNA, the CDR3 is TGCGCCAGCAGCTCACTAGCGGGAGGATCCGCTAGCACAGATACGCAGTATTTT. This translates into CASSSLAGGSASTDTQYF. The V call is TRBV5-1, the J call TRBJ2-3; 12 nucleotides agree with TRBD2. The CDR3 runs to 18 residues. Germline V gives CDR1 SGHRS, CDR2 YFSETQ. The trim removed 3 bases at V and 0 bases at J, leaving 8 bases unmatched. Drawing the rest from reference TRBV5-1 and TRBJ2-3, the complete variable domain is KAGVTQTPRYLIKTRGQQVTLSCSPISGHRSVSWYQQTPGQGLQFLFEYFSETQRNKGNFPGRFSGRQFSNSRSEMNVSTLELGDSALYLCASSSLAGGSASTDTQYFGPGTRLTVL.

J is TRBJ2-7 and V is TRBV6-5, with TRBD2 identical over 10 bases. CDR1 is MNHEY, CDR2 SVGAGI, per germline. The V gene end was trimmed by 4 bases and the J gene end by 2 bases; junction bases not matched to a gene: 8. The CDR3 has 16 amino acids. CDR3 nucleotide sequence: TGTGCCAGCAGTTCGCATATTAGCGGGAGGACCTACGAGCAGTACTTC. Translation gives CASSSHISGRTYEQYF.

V is TRBV10-1 and J is TRBJ2-3; D may be TRBD2 (5 bases). Germline V gives CDR1 WNHNN, CDR2 SYGVQD (reference sequence). The CDR3 covers 15 residues. The ends were cut back, 4 bases at V and 0 bases at J, with 11 bases in the middle. For the CDR3, the DNA is TGCGCCAGCAGTGTGATGACGGGGAGCACAGATACGCAGTATTTT. This codes for CASSVMTGSTDTQYF.

The sample holds one count of this clone. The chain carries TRBV30 and TRBJ1-3, with D perhaps TRBD1 (6 bases). Germline values: CDR1 GTSNPN, CDR2 SVGIG (reference sequence). V lost 3 bases to trimming and J lost 6 bases, with 12 bases between them. This CDR3 is 13 amino acids long. As DNA, the CDR3 is TGTGCCTGGAGCCGGGACAAAATAAACACCATATATTTT. It is translated as CAWSRDKINTIYF.

The chain recombines TRBV3-1 (or the pseudogene TRBV3-2) with TRBJ2-7; weak D call: TRBD2 (6 bases). V shed 4 bases and J shed 5 bases, with 15 bases lying between them. Germline V lookup: CDR1 LGHDT, CDR2 YNNKEL (reference sequence). The CDR3 has 14 amino acids. The CDR3 loop reads CASSPPGTPNEQYF. Here the CDR3 DNA reads TGTGCCAGCAGCCCTCCCGGGACTCCAAACGAGCAGTACTTC.

The chain uses TRBV6-5 and TRBJ1-5, with 7 bases identical to TRBD1. Germline V CDR1 and CDR2: MNHEY, SVGAGI. The V segment lost 6 bases and the J segment 4 bases; nucleotides outside the gene matches: 9. The CDR3 is made up of 15 amino acids. In DNA form, the CDR3 reads TGTGCCAGCAGCTACGACAGGGTTAGGAATCAGCCCCAGCATTTT. Translation: CASSYDRVRNQPQHF.